These 25 T cell receptor beta chains were sequenced from one sample in a study of PD-1 blockade in classical Hodgkin lymphoma. As for time point: cycle 4 day 1 (C4D1), after more than five weeks of nivolumab. All trial patients relapsed after autologous stem cell transplantation. Profiled with immunoSEQ multiplex PCR; TCRdb holds only in-frame clones, not every one. Of around 40,000 clones in the sample, around 80% are singletons; the top ten hold roughly 9.2%. The specimen was peripheral blood mononuclear cells (PBMCs), collected before the fourth cycle of nivolumab. These receptors came from a human donor with classical Hodgkin lymphoma.

This chain joins TRBV7-9 and TRBJ2-5; D gene unclear. The CDR3 has 14 amino acids. From germline, CDR1 is SEHNR and CDR2 FQNEAQ (reference sequence). With 0 bases removed from V and 0 bases from J, the gap between germline ends came to 5 bases. The DNA of the CDR3 is TGTGCCAGCAGCTTAGCTGTGTACCAAGAGACCCAGTACTTC. The encoded protein is CASSLAVYQETQYF. Complete variable domain (other parts from reference TRBV7-9 and TRBJ2-5): DTGVSQNPRHKITKRGQNVTFRCDPISEHNRLYWYRQTLGQGPEFLTYFQNEAQLEKSRLLSDRFSAERPKGSFSTLEIQRTEQGDSAMYLCASSLAVYQETQYFGPGTRLLVL.

The V call is TRBV5-4, the J call TRBJ2-1, with TRBD2 matching over 16 bases. Per the germline V gene, CDR1 is SGHNT and CDR2 is YYREEE (reference sequence). The CDR3 is 16 amino acids. V shed 4 bases, J shed 9 bases, and the junction held 7 bases outside the gene matches. CDR3 bases: TGTGCCAGCAGCCGGGGACTAGCGGGGGGGCAGGGTGAGCAGTTCTTC. Its protein product is CASSRGLAGGQGEQFF.

The V and J genes are TRBV30 and TRBJ1-1; D is perhaps TRBD1 (6 bases). CDR1 GTSNPN and CDR2 SVGIG come from the germline V gene (reference sequence). Trimming took off 4 bases at V and 6 bases at J, with 33 bases between the two ends. CDR3 size: 19 residues. Here the CDR3 DNA reads TGTGCCTGGATGGTGGAGATGAGCCTTGAGGGTTCGGGGGGCCCTGAAGCTTTCTTT. This sequence encodes CAWMVEMSLEGSGGPEAFF.

This chain links TRBV30 with TRBJ1-3; 7 bases are shared with TRBD1. CDR1 is GTSNPN, CDR2 SVGIG, per germline (reference sequence). With 4 bases clipped from V and 0 bases from J, the junction kept 0 bases outside the gene matches. The CDR3 loop spans 13 amino acids. CDR3 in amino acids: CAWNRGSGNTIYF. CDR3 nucleotides: TGTGCCTGGAACAGGGGCTCTGGAAACACCATATATTTT.

V and J are TRBV5-4 and TRBJ1-3, with 8 positions matching TRBD1. The CDR3 covers 14 residues. Losses at the gene ends were 3 bases for V and 4 bases for J; bases not matched to a gene: 3. CDR1 and CDR2 from the germline V gene are SGHNT and YYREEE (reference sequence). CDR3 in amino acids: CASSSRGPGNTIYF. The CDR3 DNA sequence: TGTGCCAGCAGCTCCAGGGGGCCCGGAAACACCATATATTTT.

A few counts support this clone. V is TRBV19 and J is TRBJ2-1; possible D gene TRBD2, 7 bases. Germline-derived CDR1 and CDR2 are LNHDA and SQIVND (reference sequence). V lost 7 bases and J 4 bases, leaving 14 bases between the germline ends. The CDR3 sequence is 14 residues long. In nucleotides, the CDR3 is TGTGCCAGTACCCCGGGGGGCGGTTACAATGAGCAGTTCTTC. As protein: CASTPGGGYNEQFF.

This clone has only one observation. The rearrangement joins TRBV5-8 to TRBJ1-2; the match to TRBD1 covers 11 bases. The CDR3 sequence is 15 residues long. The J segment lost 2 bases and the V segment lost 4 bases, leaving 4 bases of the junction unmatched. The V gene's germline CDR1 is SGHTS and CDR2 YDEGEE. The CDR3 loop is CASSQGQGGNYGYTF. The DNA for the CDR3 is TGTGCCAGCAGCCAGGGACAGGGGGGAAACTATGGCTACACCTTC.

This sequence joins TRBV28 and TRBJ1-2; weak D call: TRBD1 (5 bases). The CDR3 is 13 amino acids. The germline V gene has CDR1 MDHEN and CDR2 SYDVKM. Trimming removed 3 bases from V and 6 bases from J, with 11 bases in between. The CDR3 nucleotides are TGTGCCAGCAGTTTTGGCGCGGGGGATGGCTACACCTTC. This encodes CASSFGAGDGYTF.

V is TRBV5-1 and J is TRBJ2-2, with 14 bases aligning to TRBD2. This CDR3 contains 17 residues. CDR1 and CDR2 from the germline V gene are SGHRS and YFSETQ. J gave up 2 bases and V 2 bases, and 2 bases lay outside the gene matches. The CDR3 DNA sequence: TGCGCCAGCAGCTTCGGACTAGCGGGGGGAAACACCGGGGAGCTGTTTTTT. Translation gives CASSFGLAGGNTGELFF.

A single count supports this clone. The chain combines TRBV6-4 with TRBJ2-7; no clear D. Germline CDR1 is MRHNA and CDR2 is SNTAGT. V gave up 5 bases and J gave up 4 bases, with 12 bases separating them. This CDR3 has 13 amino acids. The CDR3, as DNA: TGTGCCAGCAGTTTAGGGTTTGGGTACGAGCAGTACTTC. It codes for CASSLGFGYEQYF.

V usage is TRBV7-2 and J usage is TRBJ1-1; possible D gene TRBD1, 5 bases. Germline CDR1 and CDR2: SGHTA and FQGNSA. The CDR3 is made up of 13 amino acids. V lost 4 bases, J lost 1 base, and 7 bases lay in between. DNA of the CDR3: TGTGCCAGCAGCTGGGGGAAGAACACTGAAGCTTTCTTT. Its translation is CASSWGKNTEAFF. Full variable domain (remainder filled in from reference TRBV7-2 and TRBJ1-1): GAGVSQSPSNKVTEKGKDVELRCDPISGHTALYWYRQSLGQGLEFLIYFQGNSAPDKSGLPSDRFSAERTGGSVSTLTIQRTQQEDSAVYLCASSWGKNTEAFFGQGTRLTVV.

This chain joins TRBV6-1 and TRBJ2-1, with TRBD1 identical over 8 bases. Trimming took 8 bases from V and 6 from J; bases not matched to a gene: 12. CDR3 size: 15 residues. CDR1 and CDR2 (germline): MNHNS, SASEGT. CDR3 loop: CASSPLRQGANEQFF. The CDR3 DNA follows: TGTGCCAGCTCTCCCCTGAGGCAGGGGGCCAATGAGCAGTTCTTC.

The V and J genes are TRBV19 and TRBJ2-1; D remains ambiguous. Germline CDR1 and CDR2: LNHDA and SQIVND (reference sequence). The CDR3 is 16 residues long. With 3 bases removed from V and 11 bases from J, the gap between germline ends came to 23 bases. The CDR3 nucleotides read TGTGCCAGTAGTATGAGGCGTTATGGCGACGATTTGCAGCAGTTCTTC. Its translation is CASSMRRYGDDLQQFF.

The chain uses TRBV6-6 and TRBJ2-7, with D hard to call. The CDR3 sequence is 14 residues long. The V gene's germline CDR1 is MNHNY and CDR2 SVGAGI (reference sequence). V was clipped by 0 bases and J by 2 bases, with 8 bases between them. CDR3: CASSYSASTYEQYF. CDR3 nucleotides: TGTGCCAGCAGTTACTCGGCCAGTACCTACGAGCAGTACTTC.

This sequence joins TRBV4-1 and TRBJ1-2, with D uncertain. The germline V gene has CDR1 MGHRA and CDR2 YSYEKL. Trimming took 4 bases from V and 4 from J, leaving 16 bases between them. The CDR3 contains 15 residues. DNA for the CDR3: TGCGCCAGCAGCCTCAGTCTTGGCAGTGGCTATGGCTACACCTTC. It translates to CASSLSLGSGYGYTF.

This clone turned up a few times. This chain joins TRBV7-2 and TRBJ2-1, with 8 positions matching TRBD2. Trimming removed 4 bases from V and 0 bases from J; junction bases left unmatched: 5. CDR1 is SGHTA and CDR2 is FQGNSA in the germline V gene. This CDR3 spans 16 amino acids. This CDR3 is CASSSPGGGSYNEQFF. For the CDR3, the DNA is TGTGCCAGCAGCTCCCCGGGGGGGGGCTCCTACAATGAGCAGTTCTTC.

This clone was counted a few times. The rearrangement links TRBV11-2 to TRBJ2-7; no clear D. This CDR3 has 13 residues. Per germline, CDR1 SGHAT and CDR2 FQNNGV. The V end lost 1 base, the J end lost 6 bases, and 10 bases lay between the germline ends. The CDR3: CASSLVRVGEQYF. The CDR3, as DNA: TGTGCCAGCAGCTTAGTACGGGTAGGCGAGCAGTACTTC.

The rearrangement joins TRBV6-1 to TRBJ2-2, with D possibly TRBD1 on 6 matching bases. With 10 bases removed from V and 4 bases from J, the gap between germline ends came to 13 bases. The germline V gene has CDR1 MNHNS and CDR2 SASEGT. The length of the CDR3 is 13 residues. CDR3 nucleotide sequence: TGTGCCACCGGGCGACAGGTCACCGGGGAGCTGTTTTTT. Encoded protein: CATGRQVTGELFF.

This chain joins TRBV7-8 and TRBJ1-1, with D possibly matching TRBD1 (6 bases). The CDR3 has 15 residues. Trimming shortened V by 5 bases and J by 5 bases, and 18 bases separated the two germline ends. Germline CDR1 reads SGHVS; CDR2 reads FQNEAQ. The CDR3 loop reads CASSVSGEFGTEAFF. The CDR3 nucleotides read TGTGCCAGCAGCGTTTCAGGGGAATTTGGAACTGAAGCTTTCTTT. Based on the CDR3 plus reference TRBV7-8 and TRBJ1-1, the full variable domain is GAGVSQSPRYKVAKRGQDVALRCDPISGHVSLFWYQQALGQGPEFLTYFQNEAQLDKSGLPSDRFFAERPEGSVSTLKIQRTQQEDSAVYLCASSVSGEFGTEAFFGQGTRLTVV.

The chain couples TRBV5-6 to TRBJ1-5; TRBD1 matches 7 bases. The CDR3 extends over 16 amino acids. V lost 3 bases to trimming and J lost 3 bases; unmatched junction nucleotides: 9. From germline, CDR1 is SGHDT and CDR2 YYEEEE. In DNA form, the CDR3 reads TGTGCCAGCAGCTCTCGAATCAGGGGGAACAATCAGCCCCAGCATTTT. It is translated as CASSSRIRGNNQPQHF. Filled out from reference TRBV5-6 and TRBJ1-5, the complete variable domain reads DAGVTQSPTHLIKTRGQQVTLRCSPKSGHDTVSWYQQALGQGPQFIFQYYEEEERQRGNFPDRFSGHQFPNYSSELNVNALLLGDSALYLCASSSRIRGNNQPQHFGDGTRLSIL.

V is TRBV6-6 and J is TRBJ1-4, with 7 bases matching TRBD1. Germline loops: CDR1 MNHNY, CDR2 SVGAGI (reference sequence). This CDR3 is 14 amino acids long. V trimming: 6 bases; J trimming: 7 bases; junction bases outside the gene matches: 8. CDR3 in amino acids: CASRRQGLLEKLFF. The CDR3, as DNA: TGTGCCAGCAGAAGACAGGGTCTTCTTGAAAAACTGTTTTTT.

As DNA, the CDR3 is TGTGCCAGCAGCGTAGGACAGGTTTTCACCTACGAGCAGTACTTC. It encodes CASSVGQVFTYEQYF. The chain couples TRBV9 to TRBJ2-7; D is possibly TRBD1 (6 bases). The CDR3 is 15 residues long. V was cut by 0 bases and J by 2 bases, with 12 bases left in between. Germline assignment: CDR1 SGDLS and CDR2 YYNGEE. Drawing the rest from reference TRBV9 and TRBJ2-7, the complete variable domain is DSGVTQTPKHLITATGQRVTLRCSPRSGDLSVYWYQQSLDQGLQFLIQYYNGEERAKGNILERFSAQQFPDLHSELNLSSLELGDSALYFCASSVGQVFTYEQYFGPGTRLTVT.

The chain recombines TRBV9 with TRBJ2-2; 9 bases match TRBD1. The CDR3 totals 16 residues. Germline V lookup: CDR1 SGDLS, CDR2 YYNGEE. The junction had 9 bases not matched to a gene; V was cut back by 2 bases and J by 7 bases. CDR3 region: CASSVRTGAFDGELFF. In nucleotides, the CDR3 is TGTGCCAGCAGCGTGAGGACAGGGGCTTTCGACGGGGAGCTGTTTTTT.

This clone has a handful of counts. The chain links TRBV7-8 to TRBJ1-6, with no clear D. Germline V lookup: CDR1 SGHVS, CDR2 FQNEAQ. With 4 bases removed from V and 6 bases from J, the gap between germline ends came to 10 bases. This CDR3 contains 14 residues. CDR3 sequence (DNA): TGTGCCAGCAGCTCCAGGTTAATTAATTCACCCCTCCACTTT. Protein product: CASSSRLINSPLHF.

The genes are TRBV19 and TRBJ2-2; 8 nucleotides align to TRBD1. From germline, CDR1 is LNHDA and CDR2 SQIVND (reference sequence). The CDR3 sequence is 15 residues long. Trimming removed 8 bases from V and 7 bases from J; junction bases left unmatched: 12. DNA of the CDR3: TGTGCCAGTCGCGAAACGGACAGGGTTGTCGGGGAGCTGTTTTTT. Its protein product is CASRETDRVVGELFF.